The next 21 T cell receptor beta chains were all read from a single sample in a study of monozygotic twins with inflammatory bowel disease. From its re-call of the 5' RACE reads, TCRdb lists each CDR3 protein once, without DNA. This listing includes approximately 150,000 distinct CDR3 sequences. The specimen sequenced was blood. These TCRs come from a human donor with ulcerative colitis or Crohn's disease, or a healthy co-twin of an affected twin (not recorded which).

The CDR3 loop is CASSLDGIGSTEAFF. The chain recombines TRBV5-1 with TRBJ1-1; the D gene TCRdb calls, TRBD1, cannot be checked with no DNA. The CDR3 sequence is 15 residues long. CDR1 and CDR2 from the germline V gene are SGHRS and YFSETQ. Complete variable domain (other parts from reference TRBV5-1 and TRBJ1-1): KAGVTQTPRYLIKTRGQQVTLSCSPISGHRSVSWYQQTPGQGLQFLFEYFSETQRNKGNFPGRFSGRQFSNSRSEMNVSTLELGDSALYLCASSLDGIGSTEAFFGQGTRLTVV.

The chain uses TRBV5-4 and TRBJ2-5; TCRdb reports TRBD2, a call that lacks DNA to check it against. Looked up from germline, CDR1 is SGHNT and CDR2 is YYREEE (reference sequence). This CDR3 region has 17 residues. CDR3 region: CASSPLAGGPVQETQYF.

The CDR3 region is CASSLSYMNTEAFF. The V and J genes are TRBV12-3 or TRBV12-4 and TRBJ1-1. The CDR3 has 14 amino acids.

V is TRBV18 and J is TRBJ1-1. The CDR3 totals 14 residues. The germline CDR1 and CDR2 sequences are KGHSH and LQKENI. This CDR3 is CASSPPGRSAEAFF.

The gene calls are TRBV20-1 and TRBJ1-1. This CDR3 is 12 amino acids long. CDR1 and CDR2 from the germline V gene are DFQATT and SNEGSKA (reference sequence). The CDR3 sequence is CSARRQNTEAFF.

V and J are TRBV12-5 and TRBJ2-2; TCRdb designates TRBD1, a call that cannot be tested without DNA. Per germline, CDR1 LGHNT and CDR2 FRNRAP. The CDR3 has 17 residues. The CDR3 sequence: CASGLRFGGQLAGELFF.

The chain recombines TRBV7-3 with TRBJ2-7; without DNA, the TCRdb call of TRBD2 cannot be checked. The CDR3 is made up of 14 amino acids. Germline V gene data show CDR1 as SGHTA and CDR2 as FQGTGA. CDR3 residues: CASSSGGPTYEQYF.

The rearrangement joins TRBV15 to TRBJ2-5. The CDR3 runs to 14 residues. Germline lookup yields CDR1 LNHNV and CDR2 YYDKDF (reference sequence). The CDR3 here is CATSRDRAQETQYF.

The CDR3 reads CASSWGGQGRTDTQYF. The rearrangement links TRBV5-1 to TRBJ2-3; the TRBD1 assignment by TCRdb is unverifiable without DNA. Germline assignment: CDR1 SGHRS and CDR2 YFSETQ. CDR3 length: 16 amino acids.

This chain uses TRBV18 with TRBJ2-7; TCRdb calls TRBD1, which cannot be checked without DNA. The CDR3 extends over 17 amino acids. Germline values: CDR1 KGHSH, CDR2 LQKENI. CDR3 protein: CASSPARTALISYEQYF.

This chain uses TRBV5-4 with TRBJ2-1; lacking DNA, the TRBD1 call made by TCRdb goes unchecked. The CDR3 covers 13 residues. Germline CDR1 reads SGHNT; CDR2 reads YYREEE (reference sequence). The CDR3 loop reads CAGRGQAWGEQFF.

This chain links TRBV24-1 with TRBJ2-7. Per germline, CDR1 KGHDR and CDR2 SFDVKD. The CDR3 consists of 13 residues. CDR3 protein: CATSAGSSYEQYF.

The CDR3 loop reads CASSLAQDRAYEQYF. The genes are TRBV7-9 and TRBJ2-7; the D call of TRBD1 rests on TCRdb alone, since no DNA is present to check it. Germline-derived CDR1 and CDR2 are SEHNR and FQNEAQ (reference sequence). CDR3 length equals 15 residues.

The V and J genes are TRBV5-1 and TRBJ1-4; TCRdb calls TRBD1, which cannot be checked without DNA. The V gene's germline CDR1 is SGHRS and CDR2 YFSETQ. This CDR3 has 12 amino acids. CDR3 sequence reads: CASTGQGEKLFF.

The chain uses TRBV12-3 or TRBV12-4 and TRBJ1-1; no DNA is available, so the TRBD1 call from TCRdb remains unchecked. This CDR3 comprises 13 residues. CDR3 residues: CASSFRVRTEAFF.

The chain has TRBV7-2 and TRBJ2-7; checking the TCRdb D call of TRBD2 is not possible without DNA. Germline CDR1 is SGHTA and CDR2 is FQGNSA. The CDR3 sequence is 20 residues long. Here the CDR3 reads CASSLAPTRGLAGKVYEQYF.

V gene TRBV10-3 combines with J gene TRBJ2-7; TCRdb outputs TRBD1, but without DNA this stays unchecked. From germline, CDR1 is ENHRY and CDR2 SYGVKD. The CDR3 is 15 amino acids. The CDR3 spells CAIHTRGGGPYEQYF.

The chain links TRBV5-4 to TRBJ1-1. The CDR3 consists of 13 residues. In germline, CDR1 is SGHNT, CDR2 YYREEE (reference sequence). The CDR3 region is CASSTDLNTEAFF. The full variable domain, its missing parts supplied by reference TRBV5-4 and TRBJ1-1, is ETGVTQSPTHLIKTRGQQVTLRCSSQSGHNTVSWYQQALGQGPQFIFQYYREEENGRGNFPPRFSGLQFPNYSSELNVNALELDDSALYLCASSTDLNTEAFFGQGTRLTVV.

The CDR3 loop is CASKRPCAGPVPTNEQFF. V and J are TRBV6-5 and TRBJ2-1; TCRdb's assignment of TRBD2 cannot be checked, as there is no DNA. CDR3 length: 18 residues. Germline-derived CDR1 and CDR2 are MNHEY and SVGAGI.

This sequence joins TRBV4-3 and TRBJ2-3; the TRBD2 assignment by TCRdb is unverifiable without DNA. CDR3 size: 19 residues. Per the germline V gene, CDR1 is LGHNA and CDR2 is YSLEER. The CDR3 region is CASSQDSLAGDGGTDTQYF.

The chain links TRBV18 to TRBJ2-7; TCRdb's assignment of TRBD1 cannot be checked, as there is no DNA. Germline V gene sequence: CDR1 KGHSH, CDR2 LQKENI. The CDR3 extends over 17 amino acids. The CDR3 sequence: CASSWTGHQNLGYEQYF.